One and the same sample provided the 15 T cell receptor beta chains below, sequenced in a study of blood T cell repertoires in COVID-19. Some clones are missing from TCRdb's copy, which holds only in-frame ones; the method was immunoSEQ multiplex PCR. The data contain over 110,000 clones, approximately 81% of them singletons. Input material: PBMCs or T cells enriched from blood (not recorded which). The receptors stem from a man in his forties or fifties with acute COVID-19.

This sequence joins TRBV7-9 and TRBJ2-7, with D uncertain. Trimming cost V 5 bases and J 0 bases, with 11 bases left between them. CDR1 is SEHNR, CDR2 FQNEAQ, per germline (reference sequence). The CDR3 runs to 14 residues. This chain's CDR3 is CASSPFVVSYEQYF. In DNA, the CDR3 is TGTGCCAGCAGCCCCTTTGTAGTCTCCTACGAGCAGTACTTC.

The V call is TRBV4-2, the J call TRBJ1-5, with no clear D. The CDR3 has 14 amino acids. The V end lost 4 bases, the J end lost 4 bases, and 11 bases lay between the germline ends. The germline V gene has CDR1 LGHNA and CDR2 YNFKEQ. The CDR3: CASSPGAQNQPQHF. The DNA of the CDR3 is TGTGCCAGCAGCCCGGGTGCGCAGAATCAGCCCCAGCATTTT.

The chain recombines TRBV4-3 with TRBJ1-2; D gene uncertain. Trimming stripped 1 base from V and 0 bases from J, with 15 bases between. This CDR3 has 17 residues. Germline CDR1 reads LGHNA; CDR2 reads YSLEER. CDR3 DNA: TGCGCCAGCAGCCAAGGGTATGGCAACAGCCCTAACTATGGCTACACCTTC. Amino acids: CASSQGYGNSPNYGYTF.

The rearrangement links TRBV5-6 to TRBJ2-7, with 8 bases lining up with TRBD1. Germline V gene lookup returns CDR1 SGHDT and CDR2 YYEEEE. The CDR3 has 16 residues. The J segment lost 0 bases and the V segment lost 2 bases, leaving 7 bases of the junction unmatched. CDR3 nucleotide sequence: TGTGCCAGCAGCTTCGGGACAGGCGGACCCTCCTACGAGCAGTACTTC. Residues: CASSFGTGGPSYEQYF. The full variable domain, rest sourced from reference TRBV5-6 and TRBJ2-7, is DAGVTQSPTHLIKTRGQQVTLRCSPKSGHDTVSWYQQALGQGPQFIFQYYEEEERQRGNFPDRFSGHQFPNYSSELNVNALLLGDSALYLCASSFGTGGPSYEQYFGPGTRLTVT.

This clone came up once. The chain joins TRBV2 to TRBJ2-1; TRBD1 aligns across 8 bases. V trimming: 6 bases; J trimming: 9 bases; junction bases outside the gene matches: 13. This CDR3 has 15 amino acids. The V gene's germline CDR1 is SNHLY and CDR2 FYNNEI. In nucleotides, the CDR3 is TGTGCCAGCAGGGCCCCTGGGACAGGTTTTGGTGAGCAGTTCTTC. Protein: CASRAPGTGFGEQFF.

The chain joins TRBV18 to TRBJ2-3, with TRBD2 matching over 8 bases. The V gene end was trimmed by 5 bases and the J gene end by 1 base; junction bases not matched to a gene: 5. Germline CDR1 reads KGHSH; CDR2 reads LQKENI. This CDR3 region has 15 residues. The CDR3 DNA sequence: TGTGCCAGCTCATCCAGAGCGGGAGGCACAGATACGCAGTATTTT. Its protein is CASSSRAGGTDTQYF.

CDR3 protein: CAYNRGYDHTEAFF. CDR3 nucleotide sequence: TGTGCCTACAACAGGGGGTATGATCACACTGAAGCTTTCTTT. The chain couples TRBV30 to TRBJ1-1; 8 bases are shared with TRBD1. The V gene's germline CDR1 is GTSNPN and CDR2 SVGIG (reference sequence). This CDR3 contains 14 residues. Trimming removed 7 bases from V and 3 bases from J; junction bases left unmatched: 10.

The chain uses TRBV5-1 and TRBJ2-7, with 7 bases lining up with TRBD1. This CDR3 has 16 residues. In germline, CDR1 is SGHRS, CDR2 YFSETQ. With V trimmed by 0 bases and J by 4 bases, 10 bases remained unmatched. As DNA, the CDR3 is TGCGCCAGCAGCTTGGGCACCGACCGGGACAGATACGAGCAGTACTTC. Protein product: CASSLGTDRDRYEQYF.

This chain uses TRBV19 with TRBJ1-2; D is unclear. V was pared by 5 bases and J by 0 bases, with 7 bases between. Germline lookup yields CDR1 LNHDA and CDR2 SQIVND (reference sequence). This CDR3 contains 13 residues. CDR3 loop: CASSWASNYGYTF. CDR3 bases: TGTGCCAGTAGTTGGGCGTCTAACTATGGCTACACCTTC.

The gene calls are TRBV5-1 and TRBJ2-1, with D possibly TRBD1 on 6 matching bases. The CDR3 runs 16 residues. V was pared by 4 bases and J by 0 bases, with 14 bases between. Germline-derived CDR1 and CDR2 are SGHRS and YFSETQ. CDR3 coding DNA: TGCGCCAGCAGCCTCACAGGGTGGGGCTCCTACAATGAGCAGTTCTTC. This translates into CASSLTGWGSYNEQFF. Drawing the rest from reference TRBV5-1 and TRBJ2-1, the complete variable domain is KAGVTQTPRYLIKTRGQQVTLSCSPISGHRSVSWYQQTPGQGLQFLFEYFSETQRNKGNFPGRFSGRQFSNSRSEMNVSTLELGDSALYLCASSLTGWGSYNEQFFGPGTRLTVL.

The V gene is TRBV4-3, the J gene TRBJ2-1; weak D call: TRBD2 (6 bases). V was shortened by 1 base and J by 7 bases, with 14 bases between the two germline ends. CDR3 length equals 15 residues. Germline CDR1 reads LGHNA; CDR2 reads YSLEER. The CDR3 nucleotides are TGCGCCAGCAGCCAAGCGTGGCGGGGAGGTAATGAGCAGTTCTTC. Protein sequence: CASSQAWRGGNEQFF.

The V call is TRBV2, the J call TRBJ2-7, with D hard to call. The CDR3 runs 12 residues. V lost 6 bases to trimming and J lost 3 bases, with 9 bases between them. Germline lookup yields CDR1 SNHLY and CDR2 FYNNEI. The CDR3 nucleotides read TGTGCCAGCAGGGAGACTCACTACGAGCAGTACTTC. Translated: CASRETHYEQYF.

The chain is built from TRBV29-1 and TRBJ2-3, with TRBD1 as a possible D gene (5 bases). The germline V gene has CDR1 SQVTM and CDR2 ANQGSEA. This CDR3 has 13 residues. Trimming stripped 6 bases from V and 1 base from J, with 11 bases between. Here the CDR3 reads CSVVQTGTDTQYF. The CDR3 DNA follows: TGCAGCGTGGTGCAGACAGGCACAGATACGCAGTATTTT.

This chain joins TRBV5-4 and TRBJ1-5, with D possibly matching TRBD1 (6 bases). The CDR3 length is 15 residues. Germline loops: CDR1 SGHNT, CDR2 YYREEE (reference sequence). Trimming left V 2 bases short and J 2 bases short, with 11 bases between. CDR3 residues: CASSLQGSRNQPQHF. CDR3 nucleotide sequence: TGTGCCAGCAGCTTACAGGGATCCCGCAATCAGCCCCAGCATTTT.

The rearrangement links TRBV24-1 to TRBJ2-2; D may be TRBD1 (6 bases). Germline V gene sequence: CDR1 KGHDR, CDR2 SFDVKD. The length of the CDR3 is 16 residues. V lost 1 base and J 1 base, leaving 9 bases between the germline ends. Here the CDR3 DNA reads TGTGCCACCAGTGATTTTCAGACAGGGAACACCGGGGAGCTGTTTTTT. Its translation: CATSDFQTGNTGELFF.